The 26 T cell receptor beta chains reported below all come from one sample, sequenced in a study of T cells in Graves' hyperthyroidism and ophthalmopathy. TCR beta CDR3 sequences were amplified from RNA transcripts. The primer set for the first-round RT-PCR of the TCR CDR3 was HTBI. In TCRdb, the multiplex PCR reads were re-called with MiXCR into one record per CDR3 protein. The data show approximately 520,000 distinct CDR3 sequences, less than 25% seen once. Material: blood. The receptors shown here come from a man younger than 35 with Graves' hyperthyroidism.

The table lists this clonotype with many counts. The chain is built from TRBV28 and TRBJ1-2; no clear D gene. The CDR3 covers 14 residues. The V gene's germline CDR1 is MDHEN and CDR2 SYDVKM. V was clipped by 8 bases and J by 4 bases, with 17 bases between them. The CDR3 loop reads CASAPAPDGYGYTF. The CDR3 bases are TGTGCCAGCGCCCCGGCCCCTGACGGCTATGGCTACACCTTC.

In this sample, this clonotype turned up a few times. The chain has TRBV7-8 and TRBJ2-2; D unresolved. The germline V gene has CDR1 SGHVS and CDR2 FQNEAQ. This CDR3 comprises 14 residues. The germline V and J ends were trimmed by 4 bases and 5 bases, with 11 bases remaining between them. The CDR3 is CASSSGPQTGELFF. The CDR3 DNA is TGTGCCAGCAGCTCCGGACCCCAGACCGGGGAGCTGTTTTTT.

This clonotype was counted at least ten times. The chain's CDR3 is CATSRDARTGHQPQHF. As DNA, the CDR3 is TGTGCCACCAGCAGAGATGCCCGAACTGGACATCAGCCCCAGCATTTT. This chain uses TRBV15 with TRBJ1-5; no definite D call. Germline V lookup: CDR1 LNHNV, CDR2 YYDKDF (reference sequence). The CDR3 runs 16 residues. V was trimmed by 0 bases and J by 5 bases, leaving 14 bases between them.

The J gene is TRBJ1-1, the V gene TRBV30, with a possible D match to TRBD1 (5 bases). The CDR3 extends over 15 amino acids. Germline CDR1 reads GTSNPN; CDR2 reads SVGIG (reference sequence). CDR3 sequence: CAMKGRGTRDTEAFF. In nucleotides, the CDR3 is TGTGCAATGAAGGGACGGGGGACTAGGGACACTGAAGCTTTCTTT.

This clonotype occurred a few times. This chain uses TRBV7-2 with TRBJ2-5; D perhaps matches TRBD1 (6 bases). Trimming left V 5 bases short and J 0 bases short, with 16 bases between. There are 16 residues in the CDR3. The germline gives CDR1 SGHTA, CDR2 FQGNSA. CDR3 sequence reads: CASSRTGTMYQETQYF. The CDR3 DNA is TGTGCCAGCAGCCGAACCGGGACAATGTACCAAGAGACCCAGTACTTC.

The sample holds many counts of this clonotype. The chain joins TRBV28 to TRBJ1-2; weak D call: TRBD1 (5 bases). Germline V CDR1 and CDR2: MDHEN, SYDVKM. The CDR3 has 16 residues. Trimming took off 7 bases at V and 4 bases at J, with 22 bases between the two ends. The CDR3 nucleotides read TGTGCCAGCAACCCCCGAATCACGGGACCTTTCTATGGCTACACCTTC. As protein: CASNPRITGPFYGYTF.

This clonotype was observed at least ten times. V and J are TRBV9 and TRBJ1-2; the D gene is possibly TRBD1 (5 bases). The CDR3 has 14 residues. Germline assignment: CDR1 SGDLS and CDR2 YYNGEE. V lost 3 bases, J lost 4 bases, and 13 bases lay in between. Written as DNA, the CDR3 is TGTGCCAGCAGCGGCGACGGGACGTTCTATGGCTACACCTTC. This gives the protein CASSGDGTFYGYTF.

This clonotype has a count of ten or more. The gene calls are TRBV20-1 and TRBJ2-5; D might be TRBD1 or TRBD2, each matching 6 bases. The germline CDR1 and CDR2 sequences are DFQATT and SNEGSKA (reference sequence). CDR3 size: 14 residues. V gave up 3 bases and J gave up 3 bases, with 14 bases separating them. CDR3 residues: CSASAGGPKETQYF. The CDR3 nucleotides read TGCAGTGCTAGTGCCGGGGGCCCAAAAGAGACCCAGTACTTC.

This clonotype was picked up many times. The chain is built from TRBV5-4 and TRBJ2-5; D gene ambiguous. V lost 3 bases and J 2 bases, leaving 17 bases between the germline ends. The CDR3 contains 16 residues. Germline CDR1 and CDR2: SGHNT and YYREEE (reference sequence). CDR3 sequence: CASSSVKTSLQETQYF. CDR3 DNA sequence: TGTGCCAGCAGCTCGGTCAAAACTTCCCTACAAGAGACCCAGTACTTC.

The rearrangement joins TRBV5-1 to TRBJ2-7; TRBD1 matches 8 bases. Trimming removed 0 bases from V and 2 bases from J; junction bases left unmatched: 4. CDR3 length equals 15 residues. Germline lookup yields CDR1 SGHRS and CDR2 YFSETQ. The CDR3 region is CASSLGVQGAYEQYF. The CDR3 DNA follows: TGCGCCAGCAGCTTGGGAGTACAGGGGGCCTACGAGCAGTACTTC.

This clonotype has only a few counts. The CDR3 loop reads CSVRQGATEAFF. CDR3 bases: TGCAGCGTAAGACAGGGGGCCACTGAAGCTTTCTTT. The chain uses TRBV29-1 and TRBJ1-1; 10 nucleotides line up with TRBD1. V was clipped by 6 bases and J by 4 bases; unmatched bases: 2. Germline CDR1 SQVTM, CDR2 ANQGSEA. CDR3 length: 12 residues.

V is TRBV14 and J is TRBJ1-5; possibly TRBD1 for D (5 bases). With 0 bases removed from V and 3 bases from J, the gap between germline ends came to 6 bases. Germline assignment: CDR1 SGHDN and CDR2 FVKESK. The CDR3 spans 14 residues. The CDR3 DNA reads TGTGCCAGCAGCCAAGAGGGGCTCAATCAGCCCCAGCATTTT. Translation gives CASSQEGLNQPQHF.

The chain joins TRBV6-1 to TRBJ1-5, with a tentative D call TRBD1 (6 bases). Germline values: CDR1 MNHNS, CDR2 SASEGT. CDR3 length equals 16 residues. Trimming removed 6 bases at V and 0 bases at J, with 15 bases between. The DNA of the CDR3 is TGTGCCAGCAGAACTTATGGACAGCTTAGCAATCAGCCCCAGCATTTT. Translated: CASRTYGQLSNQPQHF.

The chain uses TRBV6-1 and TRBJ1-2, with 8 bases aligning to TRBD1. Germline V gives CDR1 MNHNS, CDR2 SASEGT. The CDR3 covers 14 residues. Trimming cost V 6 bases and J 5 bases; bases outside gene matches: 8. The CDR3 DNA is TGTGCCAGCAGGGTGGGACAGGTATTATATGGCTACACCTTC. Amino acids: CASRVGQVLYGYTF.

The chain carries TRBV19 and TRBJ1-5; D is uncertain. Germline lookup yields CDR1 LNHDA and CDR2 SQIVND (reference sequence). There are 14 residues in the CDR3. The ends were cut back, 3 bases at V and 4 bases at J, with 10 bases in the middle. CDR3 in DNA: TGTGCCAGTAGTATTATGGGATTGAATCAGCCCCAGCATTTT. Translating gives CASSIMGLNQPQHF.

As regards this clonotype: A single base separates this from a much larger clone, so it may be a read error. The chain carries TRBV9 and TRBJ2-5, with 7 positions matching TRBD1. Germline CDR1 and CDR2: SGDLS and YYNGEE. This CDR3 spans 15 amino acids. The V gene end was trimmed by 0 bases and the J gene end by 2 bases; junction bases not matched to a gene: 4. DNA for the CDR3: TGTGCCAGCAGCGTAGTCCCGACAGGGCAAGAGACCCAGTACTTC. It is translated as CASSVVPTGQETQYF.

Turning to this clonotype: A read error may produce the germline difference seen at one junction end. The chain carries TRBV6-1 and TRBJ1-5, with D perhaps TRBD1 (5 bases). Germline V gene sequence: CDR1 MNHNS, CDR2 SASEGT. This CDR3 contains 13 residues. The CDR3 DNA sequence: TGTGCCAGCAGAGAAGGGACTAATCAGCCCCAGCATTTT. Its protein is CASREGTNQPQHF.

This clonotype showed up just a few times. The V call is TRBV29-1, the J call TRBJ1-1; TRBD1 aligns across 7 bases. The V gene's germline CDR1 is SQVTM and CDR2 ANQGSEA. The CDR3 has 15 residues. Trimming at V came to 0 bases and at J to 5 bases, leaving 9 bases not matched to a gene. In DNA, the CDR3 is TGCAGCGTTGAAGAAACAGGGGCCCCGGGGACTGAAGCTTTCTTT. It translates to CSVEETGAPGTEAFF.

In this sample, this clonotype turned up many times. V gene TRBV5-1 combines with J gene TRBJ1-2, with 9 bases lining up with TRBD1. V was clipped by 6 bases and J by 0 bases; unmatched bases: 12. The CDR3 runs 17 residues. Germline V CDR1 and CDR2: SGHRS, YFSETQ. This CDR3 is CASTIGWDRETNYGYTF. Written as DNA, the CDR3 is TGCGCCAGCACCATTGGGTGGGACAGGGAAACTAACTATGGCTACACCTTC.

Ten or more counts support this clonotype. This chain uses TRBV4-1 with TRBJ2-5, with D possibly TRBD1 on 6 matching bases. This CDR3 comprises 15 residues. Trimming pared 1 base from V and 6 bases from J, leaving 15 bases between. From germline, CDR1 is MGHRA and CDR2 YSYEKL. Here the CDR3 reads CASSQAGEGRKTQYF. The DNA for the CDR3 is TGCGCCAGCAGCCAAGCAGGGGAAGGACGAAAGACCCAGTACTTC.

At least ten counts were recorded for this clonotype. The V and J genes are TRBV20-1 and TRBJ1-1; 8 positions match TRBD1. The CDR3 runs 15 residues. CDR1 and CDR2 from the germline V gene are DFQATT and SNEGSKA (reference sequence). Trimming cost V 0 bases and J 3 bases; bases outside gene matches: 6. The CDR3 sequence: CSARDLRQGYTEAFF. DNA of the CDR3: TGCAGTGCTAGAGATCTCCGACAGGGGTACACTGAAGCTTTCTTT.

V is TRBV7-9 and J is TRBJ2-4; D is unresolved. V was shortened by 4 bases and J by 1 base, with 11 bases between the two germline ends. This CDR3 spans 15 amino acids. The V gene's germline CDR1 is SEHNR and CDR2 FQNEAQ (reference sequence). CDR3 bases: TGTGCCAGCAGCTACCTCCGTGGCGCCAAAAACATTCAGTACTTC. Encoded protein: CASSYLRGAKNIQYF.

V gene TRBV6-1 combines with J gene TRBJ2-7; weak D call: TRBD2 (5 bases). The V and J ends lost 7 bases and 5 bases respectively, with 15 bases between them. From germline, CDR1 is MNHNS and CDR2 SASEGT. The CDR3 runs 13 residues. The CDR3 sequence: CASMGGLGDEQYF. The CDR3 DNA reads TGTGCCAGCATGGGCGGGTTGGGAGACGAGCAGTACTTC.

This clonotype was detected many times. The chain carries TRBV2 and TRBJ2-4; 10 nucleotides match TRBD2. The CDR3 is made up of 18 amino acids. Germline CDR1 reads SNHLY; CDR2 reads FYNNEI. V trimming: 4 bases; J trimming: 2 bases; junction bases outside the gene matches: 11. The CDR3 spells CASSVASGGFASKNIQYF. The CDR3 DNA is TGTGCCAGCAGTGTAGCTAGCGGGGGTTTTGCGTCCAAAAACATTCAGTACTTC. The full variable domain, in which reference TRBV2 and TRBJ2-4 provide the parts outside the CDR3, is EPEVTQTPSHQVTQMGQEVILRCVPISNHLYFYWYRQILGQKVEFLVSFYNNEISEKSEIFDDQFSVERPDGSNFTLKIRSTKLEDSAMYFCASSVASGGFASKNIQYFGAGTRLSVL.

The rearrangement uses TRBV30 and TRBJ2-7; D is unresolved. The CDR3 is 12 amino acids. Trimming stripped 2 bases from V and 3 bases from J, with 8 bases between. Per the germline V gene, CDR1 is GTSNPN and CDR2 is SVGIG (reference sequence). The CDR3 DNA follows: TGTGCCTGGAGTCTCGGTGGCTACGAGCAGTACTTC. Translation gives CAWSLGGYEQYF.

The CDR3 loop reads CASSLVGSANTGELFF. The CDR3 DNA reads as TGCGCCAGCAGCTTGGTGGGTTCCGCGAACACCGGGGAGCTGTTTTTT. This chain connects TRBV5-1 to TRBJ2-2; D call uncertain. V shed 0 bases and J shed 0 bases, with 9 bases lying between them. The CDR3 sequence is 16 residues long. Germline-derived CDR1 and CDR2 are SGHRS and YFSETQ.